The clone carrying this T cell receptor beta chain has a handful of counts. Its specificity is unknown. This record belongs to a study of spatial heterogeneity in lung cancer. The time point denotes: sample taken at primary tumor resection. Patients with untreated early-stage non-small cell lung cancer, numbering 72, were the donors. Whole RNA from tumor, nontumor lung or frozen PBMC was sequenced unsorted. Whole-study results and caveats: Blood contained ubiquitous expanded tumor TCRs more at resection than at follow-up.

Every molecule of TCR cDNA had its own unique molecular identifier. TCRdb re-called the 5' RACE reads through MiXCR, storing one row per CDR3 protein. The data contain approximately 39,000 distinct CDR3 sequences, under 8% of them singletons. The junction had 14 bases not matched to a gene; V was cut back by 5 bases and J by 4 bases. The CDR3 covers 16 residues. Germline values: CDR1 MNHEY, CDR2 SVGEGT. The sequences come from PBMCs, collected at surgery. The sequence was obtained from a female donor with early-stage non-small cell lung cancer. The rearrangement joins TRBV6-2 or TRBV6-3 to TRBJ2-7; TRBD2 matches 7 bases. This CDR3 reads CASSQLALGFLYEQYF. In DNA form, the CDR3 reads TGTGCCAGCAGTCAACTAGCGCTTGGCTTTCTGTACGAGCAGTACTTC.